The rows below give T cell receptor beta chains drawn from one sample of a study of blood T cell repertoires in COVID-19. Clones were sequenced by immunoSEQ multiplex PCR, and TCRdb holds only the in-frame ones, with some missing. The sample lists some 91,000 clones, over 75% occurring once. The material sequenced was peripheral blood. All receptors come from a man between 65 and 80 years old with acute or convalescent COVID-19. The CDR3 runs from the conserved cysteine through the conserved F or W.

v_gene	j_gene	CDR3aa
TRBV19	TRBJ1-2	CASSRGQPNYGYTF
TRBV7-8	TRBJ1-1	CASSLELNTEAFF
TRBV30	TRBJ1-5	CAWSPKNSLYSNQPQHF
TRBV7-2	TRBJ1-1	CASSPPNSMNTEAFF
TRBV10-2	TRBJ1-2	CASSAGAYGYTF
TRBV21-1	TRBJ1-1	CASSSHREQDSTEAFF
TRBV4-1	TRBJ2-2	CASSQGGLAGGVAGELFF
TRBV3-1/TRBV3-2	TRBJ1-1	CASSQVKGDPMNTEAFF
TRBV12-3/TRBV12-4	TRBJ2-1	CASTPAAYNEQFF
TRBV5-6	TRBJ2-1	CASSSGGGPEIGNEQFF
TRBV7-3	TRBJ1-1	CASRVDMNTEAFF
TRBV10-1	TRBJ2-3	CASSERLGLAGEGGFRDTQYF
TRBV7-3	TRBJ2-3	CASSRTGAGDTQYF
TRBV11-3	TRBJ2-5	CASSLNGLGQGAIETQYF
TRBV7-9	TRBJ1-3	CASSLSSGNTIYF
TRBV7-9	TRBJ1-1	CASRDRDTEAFF
TRBV5-1	TRBJ1-6	CASSLGGESPLHF
TRBV24-1	TRBJ2-3	CATSDPRPGQGTDTQYF
TRBV4-1	TRBJ2-4	CASSQPDRANIQYF
TRBV24-1	TRBJ2-1	CATSDPGTSGGNEQFF
TRBV27	TRBJ1-4	CASSPGGATNEKLFF
TRBV5-1	TRBJ2-3	CASSLNRNSPTTDTQYF
TRBV7-2	TRBJ2-2	CASSLDGLTGELFF
TRBV19	TRBJ2-2	CASGAGSPGELFF
TRBV5-6	TRBJ2-6	CASSLHREGSGANVLTF